The rows below give T cell receptor beta chains drawn from one sample of a study of OX40 agonist ivuxolimab in advanced cancers. Sequencing was performed with immunoSEQ multiplex PCR; in TCRdb, only in-frame clones are kept and a portion is missing. The sample has 30,000 to 45,000 clones; approximately 86% are singletons. This specimen was CD4+ or CD8+ T cells sorted from blood, taken in a trial of the OX40 agonist ivuxolimab. These receptors were taken from an adult with an advanced solid tumor such as melanoma, head and neck, liver or kidney cancer. The CDR3 runs from the conserved cysteine through the conserved F or W. The D gene is left open where the match is weak. Size is omitted from some rows. Given values are once, few, many or a class for expanded clones.

v_gene	d_gene	j_gene	len	abundance	CDR3nt	CDR3aa
TRBV29-1	NA	TRBJ1-1	10	NA	TGCAGCGTTGGTGACTTTGAAGCTTTCTTT	CSVGDFEAFF
TRBV7-6	NA	TRBJ2-5	15	NA	TGTGCCAGCAGCTGGGCTAGCGAGGGCTTAGAGACCCAGTACTTC	CASSWASEGLETQYF
TRBV12-5	NA	TRBJ2-2	15	NA	TGTGCTAGTGGACTGGGACGGACATACACCGGGGAGCTGTTTTTT	CASGLGRTYTGELFF
TRBV7-6	TRBD1	TRBJ2-7	17	NA	TGTGCCAGCAGCTCAGGGACAGGTCCAAGAAGCTCCTACGAGCAGTACTTC	CASSSGTGPRSSYEQYF
TRBV7-9	NA	TRBJ1-1	16	NA	TGTGCCAGCAGCTTGAGGATTGGTCGGGGGAACACTGAAGCTTTCTTT	CASSLRIGRGNTEAFF
TRBV6-4	NA	TRBJ2-2	13	NA	TGTGCCAGCAGGCACGAAAACACCGGGGAGCTGTTTTTT	CASRHENTGELFF
TRBV5-1	NA	TRBJ1-1	15	NA	TGCGCCAGCAGCTTGGGCACAGGGTGGAACACTGAAGCTTTCTTT	CASSLGTGWNTEAFF
TRBV5-4	NA	TRBJ1-4	16	NA	TGTGCCAGCAGCTTGGGAGGGGGTAGAGCTAATGAAAAACTGTTTTTT	CASSLGGGRANEKLFF
TRBV30	TRBD1	TRBJ2-7	15	NA	TGTGCCTGGGGACAGGGGGTAAGAGGTTTCTACGAGCAGTACTTC	CAWGQGVRGFYEQYF
TRBV18	NA	TRBJ2-5	14	NA	TGTGCCAGCTCACCAGCCGGGAACTGGCAGACCCAGTACTTC	CASSPAGNWQTQYF
TRBV23-1	NA	TRBJ1-4	12	NA	TGCGCCAGCAGTCTATTCCCCAGAAAACTGTTTTTT	CASSLFPRKLFF
TRBV6-6	NA	TRBJ1-1	14	NA	TGTGCCAGCAAGGGTGGGACGGTGAACACTGAAGCTTTCTTT	CASKGGTVNTEAFF
TRBV30	NA	TRBJ2-1	12	NA	TGTGCCTGGGATAGAGGAGACAATGAGCAGTTCTTC	CAWDRGDNEQFF
TRBV2	NA	TRBJ1-5	14	NA	TGTGCCAGCAGTAAGGCCGGACTGGATCAGCCCCAGCATTTT	CASSKAGLDQPQHF
TRBV11-2	TRBD2	TRBJ2-1	15	NA	TGTGCCAGCAGCTTTACTAGCGGAGGATACAATGAGCAGTTCTTC	CASSFTSGGYNEQFF
TRBV7-2	NA	TRBJ1-2	13	NA	TGTGCCAGCAGCCGACCCAGGGCTGGTGGCTACACCTTC	CASSRPRAGGYTF
TRBV15	NA	TRBJ1-6	14	NA	TGTGCCACCAGCAGTTCGGACGGGAATTCACCCCTCCACTTT	CATSSSDGNSPLHF
TRBV11-2	TRBD1	TRBJ2-3	16	NA	TGTGCCAGCAGCTTAGGACAGGGGTTTCAAGCAGATACGCAGTATTTT	CASSLGQGFQADTQYF
TRBV6-5	TRBD1	TRBJ1-6	14	few	TGTGCCATCCGGGACAGGGGAATATTTTCACCCCTCCACTTT	CAIRDRGIFSPLHF
TRBV7-2	NA	TRBJ1-5	16	NA	TGTGCCAGCAGCAAGTCAACAGGGTTACGCAATCAGCCCCAGCATTTT	CASSKSTGLRNQPQHF
TRBV7-9	NA	TRBJ2-7	17	NA	TGTGCCAGCAGCTCACTCCTCGGCGGGGGCCTTACCTACGAGCAGTACTTC	CASSSLLGGGLTYEQYF
TRBV9	TRBD1	TRBJ1-2	15	NA	TGTGCCAGCAGCGAGACAGGGGATCCAGACTATGGCTACACCTTC	CASSETGDPDYGYTF
TRBV7-2	TRBD2	TRBJ2-3	14	NA	TGTGCCAGCAGTTATCTAGCGGGGGCAGATACGCAGTATTTT	CASSYLAGADTQYF